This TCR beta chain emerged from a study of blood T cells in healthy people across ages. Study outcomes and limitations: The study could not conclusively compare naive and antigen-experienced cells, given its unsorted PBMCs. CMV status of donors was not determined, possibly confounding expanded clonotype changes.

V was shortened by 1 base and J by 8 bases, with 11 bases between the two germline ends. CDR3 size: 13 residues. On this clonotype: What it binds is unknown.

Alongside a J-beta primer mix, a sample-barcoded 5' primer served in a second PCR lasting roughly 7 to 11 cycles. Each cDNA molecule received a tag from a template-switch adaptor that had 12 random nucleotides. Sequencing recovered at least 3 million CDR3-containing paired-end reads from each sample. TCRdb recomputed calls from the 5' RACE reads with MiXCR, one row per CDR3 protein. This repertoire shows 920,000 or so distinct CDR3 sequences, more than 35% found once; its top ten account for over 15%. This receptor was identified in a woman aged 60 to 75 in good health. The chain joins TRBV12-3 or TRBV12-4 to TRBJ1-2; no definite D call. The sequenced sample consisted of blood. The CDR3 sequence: CASSLEVLRGYTF. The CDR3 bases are TGTGCCAGCAGTTTAGAAGTCCTCAGAGGCTACACCTTC.